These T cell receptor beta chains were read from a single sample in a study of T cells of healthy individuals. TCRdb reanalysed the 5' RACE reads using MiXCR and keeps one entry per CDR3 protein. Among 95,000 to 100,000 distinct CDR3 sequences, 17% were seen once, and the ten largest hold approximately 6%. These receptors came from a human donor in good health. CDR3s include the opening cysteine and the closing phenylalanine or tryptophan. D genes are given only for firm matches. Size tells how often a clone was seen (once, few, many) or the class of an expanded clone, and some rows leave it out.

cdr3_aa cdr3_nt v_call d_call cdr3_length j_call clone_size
CASSRNHRFPGELFF TGTGCCAGCAGCCGAAACCACAGGTTCCCCGGGGAGCTGTTTTTT TRBV4-2 - 15 TRBJ2-2 -
CASSFGTGETQYF TGTGCCAGCAGCTTCGGGACTGGGGAGACCCAGTACTTC TRBV7-9 - 13 TRBJ2-5 -
CSARNPGTVGYKETQYF TGCAGTGCTAGAAACCCCGGGACAGTTGGGTACAAAGAGACCCAGTACTTC TRBV20-1 TRBD1 17 TRBJ2-5 many
CSARTTLNTEAFF TGCAGTGCTCGAACGACGTTGAACACTGAAGCTTTCTTT TRBV20-1 - 13 TRBJ1-1 many
CASSIVREGYNEQFF TGTGCCAGTAGTATAGTCCGGGAAGGCTACAATGAGCAGTTCTTC TRBV19 - 15 TRBJ2-1 many
CASRRDAAGEQFF TGTGCCAGCAGGAGGGACGCCGCCGGGGAGCAGTTCTTC TRBV2 - 13 TRBJ2-1 -
CASSLGQASSGNTIYF TGTGCCAGCAGCTTAGGACAGGCCAGCTCTGGAAACACCATATATTTT TRBV7-2 - 16 TRBJ1-3 many
CASSERTGEADTIYF TGTGCCAGCAGTGAACGGACAGGGGAAGCGGACACCATATATTTT TRBV6-1 TRBD1 15 TRBJ1-3 many
CASREGTGEGEKLFF TGTGCCAGCAGAGAAGGGACAGGAGAGGGGGAAAAACTGTTTTTT TRBV12-3/TRBV12-4 TRBD1 15 TRBJ1-4 -
CASSGVAAGTPGEQYF TGCGCCAGCAGCGGTGTTGCAGCGGGAACCCCAGGCGAGCAGTACTTC TRBV5-1 TRBD2 16 TRBJ2-7 -
CASSVQENTGELFF TGTGCCAGCAGTGTGCAGGAGAACACCGGGGAGCTGTTTTTT TRBV6-1 - 14 TRBJ2-2 few